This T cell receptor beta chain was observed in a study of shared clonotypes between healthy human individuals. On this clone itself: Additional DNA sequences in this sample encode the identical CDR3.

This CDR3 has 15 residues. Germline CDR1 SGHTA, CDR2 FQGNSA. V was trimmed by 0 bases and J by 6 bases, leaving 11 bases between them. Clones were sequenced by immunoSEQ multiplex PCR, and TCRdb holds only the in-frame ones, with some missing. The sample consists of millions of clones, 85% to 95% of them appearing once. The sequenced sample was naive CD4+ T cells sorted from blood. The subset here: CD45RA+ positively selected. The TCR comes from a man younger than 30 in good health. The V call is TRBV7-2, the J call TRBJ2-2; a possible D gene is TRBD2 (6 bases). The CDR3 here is CASSLAGGAAGELFF. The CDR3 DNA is TGTGCCAGCAGCTTAGCGGGCGGGGCAGCCGGGGAGCTGTTTTTT.